This T cell receptor (beta chain) emerged from a study of tumor-infiltrating lymphocytes in primary liver carcinoma. The study co-extracted DNA and RNA from around 20-30 mg of unsorted bulk tissue. The template, approximately 500 ng total RNA, yielded TCR beta cDNA made with a constant-region primer. Three rounds of nested multiplex PCR with slightly modified ARM-PCR produced TCR beta libraries. TRBV1-TRBV30 forward primers and a C-beta reverse primer were used in the first two PCR rounds, which each ran for approximately 10 cycles. TCRdb ran MiXCR on the multiplex PCR reads and lists one entry per CDR3 protein. Of more than 75,000 distinct CDR3 sequences listed, approximately 77% are singletons. The CDR3 covers 16 residues. Trimming cost V 1 base and J 2 bases; bases outside gene matches: 6. Per the germline V gene, CDR1 is SEHNR and CDR2 is FQNEAQ (reference sequence).

Sequencing used liver tumor tissue from sampling region 1. The subset was: tumor region T1, superior pole. The TCR sequence derives from a man in his forties with primary liver carcinoma and hepatitis B virus infection. V and J are TRBV7-9 and TRBJ2-5; 8 bases are a match to TRBD1. The CDR3, as DNA: TGTGCCAGCAGCTTAGGGTGCAGGGGGCTGCAAGAGACCCAGTACTTC. Residues: CASSLGCRGLQETQYF.